Listed below are T cell receptor beta chains from one sample, sequenced in a study of cytomegalovirus exposure and HLA in healthy donors. The data were produced by immunoSEQ multiplex PCR, yet TCRdb's version contains in-frame clones alone and is incomplete. The sample contains about 83,000 clones, 80% to 90% of which appear only once. The source material was PBMCs. These receptors were taken from a woman in her 30s in good health and CMV-seronegative. CDR3s include the opening cysteine and the closing phenylalanine or tryptophan. The order of the fields is V gene, J gene, CDR3 protein.

TRBV5-1,TRBJ2-5,CASSPAGQETQYF
TRBV7-5,TRBJ1-1,CARYLSEDTEAFF
TRBV30,TRBJ1-6,CACLAPGRSPLHF
TRBV10-3,TRBJ2-5,CAISESGQGQETQYF
TRBV7-9,TRBJ2-7,CASSLGSHYEQYF
TRBV6-1,TRBJ2-1,CASSEVTSGRPSYNEQFF
TRBV27,TRBJ2-2,CASSSVYTGELFF
TRBV29-1,TRBJ1-1,CSVGEIFLRDTEAFF
TRBV4-2,TRBJ2-2,CASSQGGVGVAGAVDTGELFF
TRBV28,TRBJ2-7,CASSLSQGAHEQYF
TRBV2,TRBJ1-1,CASNFQGGRVSEAFF
TRBV15,TRBJ1-5,CATSKTGGRGTSQPQHF
TRBV6-1,TRBJ1-5,CASSERWGQGRRNQPQHF
TRBV27,TRBJ2-5,CASSLQQGLGETQYF
TRBV27,TRBJ1-1,CARPTDRGPNTEAFF
TRBV2,TRBJ2-5,CATTGGGAETQYF
TRBV2,TRBJ2-7,CASILGLSYEQYF
TRBV6-5,TRBJ2-3,CASSSGGEGPTDTQYF
TRBV18,TRBJ1-5,CASSRGGSEPQHF
TRBV5-4,TRBJ2-3,CASSRPLAGVTDTQYF
TRBV28,TRBJ1-4,CASSIVATNEKLFF
TRBV19,TRBJ1-2,CASSAKGVDGYTF
TRBV5-8,TRBJ1-5,CASSFGRAAGRIQPQHF
TRBV5-8,TRBJ2-5,CASSWGQGEGETQYF
TRBV5-6,TRBJ2-5,CASSYDMRNPQETQYF
TRBV27,TRBJ1-1,CASIPRRGGNTEAFF
TRBV28,TRBJ2-3,CASSSSGVRADTQYF
TRBV7-2,TRBJ2-1,CASSLFGRGEQFF
TRBV7-6,TRBJ1-5,CASSLWTGSNQPQHF
TRBV7-9,TRBJ2-7,CASSRGTVGSYEQYF
TRBV19,TRBJ1-5,CASSTSDRVVNQPQHF
TRBV7-9,TRBJ1-1,CASSLTTVNTEAFF
TRBV7-2,TRBJ2-2,CASSLVGGRNTGELFF
TRBV28,TRBJ2-2,CASRSLAGVVGELFF
TRBV13,TRBJ1-2,CASSPPLPSGGYTF
TRBV27,TRBJ2-7,CASSLVAGGPYEQYF
TRBV9,TRBJ1-3,CASSPGGGSSGNTIYF
TRBV10-3,TRBJ2-1,CAISDSEGGALNEQFF
TRBV19,TRBJ2-3,CASSRTSGSADTQYF
TRBV5-4,TRBJ1-2,CASSPRDSGGYTF
TRBV29-1,TRBJ1-5,CSVGEDSNQPQHF
TRBV15,TRBJ1-3,CATSDQGGGNTIYF
TRBV29-1,TRBJ2-3,CSGSATSGRGDTQYF
TRBV7-3,TRBJ2-6,CASSRDRVQGANVLTF
TRBV5-6,TRBJ1-2,CASSLIPVGVNGYTF
TRBV5-1,TRBJ2-7,CASSAGLAGNEQYF
TRBV25-1,TRBJ2-2,CASSAGTGVTGELFF
TRBV2,TRBJ1-5,CASSDLDIPDRQPQHF
TRBV14,TRBJ2-5,CASSQGLTQYF
TRBV9,.,CASSVGLAGGPRSYEQYF